This is a list of T cell receptor beta chains from one sample in a study of vaccination and CD4 T cells after COVID-19. Antigens of these TCRs are unknown. One entry per CDR3 protein, called by TCRdb with MiXCR from the PCR reads. The sample carries roughly 10,000 distinct CDR3 sequences, about three fifths recorded once. Input material: CD4+ T cells from blood, cultured in vitro. The source of these receptors is a human donor who had recovered from COVID-19. CDR3s include the opening cysteine and the closing phenylalanine or tryptophan. The D gene is left open where the match is weak. Clone size is given for some rows only: seen once, a few or many times, or a class if the clone is expanded.

J gene: TRBJ1-2
D gene: -
V gene: TRBV4-3
clone size: -
CDR3 protein: CASSRGNGYTF
CDR3 DNA: TGCGCCAGCAGCCGGGGAAATGGCTACACCTTC

J gene: TRBJ1-1
D gene: TRBD1
V gene: TRBV27
clone size: -
CDR3 protein: CASSLRGQANTEAFF
CDR3 DNA: TGTGCCAGCAGTTTAAGGGGGCAAGCGAACACTGAAGCTTTCTTT

J gene: TRBJ1-2
D gene: TRBD1
V gene: TRBV28
clone size: -
CDR3 protein: CASSWGQGYGYTF
CDR3 DNA: TGTGCCAGCAGTTGGGGACAGGGGTATGGCTACACCTTC

J gene: TRBJ1-1
D gene: -
V gene: TRBV6-5
clone size: few
CDR3 protein: CASSYWQDTEAFF
CDR3 DNA: TGTGCCAGCAGTTACTGGCAGGACACTGAAGCTTTCTTT

J gene: TRBJ2-3
D gene: -
V gene: TRBV12-3/TRBV12-4
clone size: -
CDR3 protein: CASTLQGLSTDTQYF
CDR3 DNA: TGTGCCAGCACCCTACAGGGCCTAAGCACAGATACGCAGTATTTT

J gene: TRBJ1-1
D gene: -
V gene: TRBV2
clone size: -
CDR3 protein: CASSLVGQLNTEAFF
CDR3 DNA: TGTGCCAGCAGTTTGGTCGGACAGTTGAACACTGAAGCTTTCTTT

J gene: TRBJ1-5
D gene: -
V gene: TRBV5-8
clone size: -
CDR3 protein: CASSLDGYSDQPQHF
CDR3 DNA: TGTGCCAGCAGCTTGGATGGCTATAGCGATCAGCCCCAGCATTTT

J gene: TRBJ1-6
D gene: -
V gene: TRBV19
clone size: few
CDR3 protein: CASSIGSITNSPLHF
CDR3 DNA: TGTGCCAGTAGTATCGGGTCGATTACGAATTCACCCCTCCACTTT

J gene: TRBJ2-5
D gene: TRBD2
V gene: TRBV15
clone size: -
CDR3 protein: CATSRPPGLAGGGETQYF
CDR3 DNA: TGTGCCACCAGCAGACCTCCGGGACTAGCGGGAGGGGGTGAGACCCAGTACTTC

J gene: TRBJ2-5
D gene: TRBD1
V gene: TRBV20-1
clone size: -
CDR3 protein: CSARGAGQGFSETQYF
CDR3 DNA: TGCAGTGCTAGAGGCGCGGGACAGGGATTTTCAGAGACCCAGTACTTC

J gene: TRBJ2-7
D gene: -
V gene: TRBV6-1
clone size: few
CDR3 protein: CASSLGGSPYEQYF
CDR3 DNA: TGTGCCAGCAGCCTGGGCGGGTCCCCTTACGAGCAGTACTTC

J gene: TRBJ2-5
D gene: -
V gene: TRBV20-1
clone size: -
CDR3 protein: CSASGLWGETQYF
CDR3 DNA: TGCAGTGCTAGTGGACTTTGGGGAGAGACCCAGTACTTC

J gene: TRBJ2-2
D gene: TRBD1
V gene: TRBV6-4
clone size: once
CDR3 protein: CASSDGRQGATGELFF
CDR3 DNA: TGTGCCAGCAGTGACGGACGACAGGGGGCTACCGGGGAGCTGTTTTTT

J gene: TRBJ1-5
D gene: -
V gene: TRBV7-2
clone size: few
CDR3 protein: CASSSQQEQPQHF
CDR3 DNA: TGTGCCAGCAGCTCCCAACAGGAGCAGCCCCAGCATTTT

J gene: TRBJ1-2
D gene: -
V gene: TRBV5-4
clone size: few
CDR3 protein: CASSPRGTNYGYTF
CDR3 DNA: TGTGCCAGCAGCCCCAGGGGAACTAACTATGGCTACACCTTC

J gene: TRBJ2-3
D gene: -
V gene: TRBV6-1
clone size: -
CDR3 protein: CASKLGGGTDTQYF
CDR3 DNA: TGTGCTAGCAAACTAGGGGGGGGCACAGATACGCAGTATTTT

J gene: TRBJ1-5
D gene: -
V gene: TRBV7-2
clone size: few
CDR3 protein: CASSLGGYQPQHF
CDR3 DNA: TGTGCCAGCAGCTTAGGGGGTTACCAGCCCCAGCATTTT

J gene: TRBJ2-1
D gene: -
V gene: TRBV19
clone size: -
CDR3 protein: CASSNNRDGIQGEQFF
CDR3 DNA: TGTGCCAGTAGTAATAACCGGGACGGAATACAGGGTGAGCAGTTCTTC

J gene: TRBJ1-1
D gene: TRBD1
V gene: TRBV20-1
clone size: few
CDR3 protein: CSAQQGETEAFF
CDR3 DNA: TGCAGTGCTCAACAGGGGGAGACTGAAGCTTTCTTT

J gene: TRBJ2-1
D gene: -
V gene: TRBV2
clone size: -
CDR3 protein: CASSGTTWNNEQFF
CDR3 DNA: TGTGCCAGCAGTGGGACCACCTGGAACAATGAGCAGTTCTTC

J gene: TRBJ1-1
D gene: TRBD1
V gene: TRBV7-3
clone size: -
CDR3 protein: CASSGDRSDTEAFF
CDR3 DNA: TGTGCCAGCAGCGGGGACAGGTCCGACACTGAAGCTTTCTTT

J gene: TRBJ1-1
D gene: -
V gene: TRBV1
clone size: -
CDR3 protein: CTSSQNPQLRRLRQGSTEAFF
CDR3 DNA: TGCACCAGCAGCCAAAATCCCCAGCTGCGAAGACTACGACAGGGGAGCACTGAAGCTTTCTTT

J gene: TRBJ2-1
D gene: TRBD2
V gene: TRBV20-1
clone size: -
CDR3 protein: CSAIGTSIYNEQFF
CDR3 DNA: TGCAGTGCTATAGGGACTAGCATATACAATGAGCAGTTCTTC

J gene: TRBJ1-2
D gene: -
V gene: TRBV2
clone size: -
CDR3 protein: CASRITQSNYGYTF
CDR3 DNA: TGTGCCAGCAGGATAACTCAGTCCAACTATGGCTACACCTTC

J gene: TRBJ2-5
D gene: -
V gene: TRBV24-1
clone size: -
CDR3 protein: CATSDYSGQETQYF
CDR3 DNA: TGTGCCACCAGTGATTATAGCGGCCAAGAGACCCAGTACTTC

J gene: TRBJ1-2
D gene: TRBD1
V gene: TRBV15
clone size: -
CDR3 protein: CATSKRQGTNYGYTF
CDR3 DNA: TGTGCCACCAGCAAAAGACAGGGAACTAACTATGGCTACACCTTC

J gene: TRBJ1-1
D gene: -
V gene: TRBV2
clone size: -
CDR3 protein: CATTGVMNTEAFF
CDR3 DNA: TGTGCCACCACCGGGGTTATGAACACTGAAGCTTTCTTT